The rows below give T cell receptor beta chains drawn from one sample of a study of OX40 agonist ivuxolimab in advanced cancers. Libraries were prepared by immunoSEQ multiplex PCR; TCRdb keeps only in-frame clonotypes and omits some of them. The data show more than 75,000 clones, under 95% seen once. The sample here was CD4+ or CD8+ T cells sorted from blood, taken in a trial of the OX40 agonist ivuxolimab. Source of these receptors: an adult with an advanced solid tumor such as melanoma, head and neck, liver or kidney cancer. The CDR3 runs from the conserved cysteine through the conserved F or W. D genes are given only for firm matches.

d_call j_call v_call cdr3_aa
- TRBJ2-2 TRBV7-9 CASSLAALKTGLDTGELFF
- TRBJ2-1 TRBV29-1 CSVEAGWNNEQFF
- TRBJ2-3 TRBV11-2 CASSLSTADTQYF
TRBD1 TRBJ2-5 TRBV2 CASRDRAAAQYF
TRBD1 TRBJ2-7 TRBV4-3 CASSQEFYTGTGGSYEQYF
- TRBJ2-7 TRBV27 CASSLSQVAYEQYF
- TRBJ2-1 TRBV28 CASTLAGAGDNEQFF
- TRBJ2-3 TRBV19 CASSSTTETDTQYF
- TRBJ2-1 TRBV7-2 CASSLAGHSSYNEQFF
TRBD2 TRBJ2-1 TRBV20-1 CSAGLAGGQFF
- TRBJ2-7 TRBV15 CATSRDTGTPPYEQYF
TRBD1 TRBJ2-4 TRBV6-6 CASSQGQGVNIQYF
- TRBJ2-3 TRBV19 CASSEGPSTDTQYF
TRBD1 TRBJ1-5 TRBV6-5 CASSRTGIGNQPQHF
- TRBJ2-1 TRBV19 CASSVEGGSSYNEQFF
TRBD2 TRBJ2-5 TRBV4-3 CASSQDVLAGWRETQYF
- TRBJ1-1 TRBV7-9 CASSLGGFNTEAFF
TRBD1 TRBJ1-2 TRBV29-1 CSVVLQGGGYTF
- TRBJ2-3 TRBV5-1 CASSTRQYSSTDTQYF
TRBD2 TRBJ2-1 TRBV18 CASSPKLANYNEQFF
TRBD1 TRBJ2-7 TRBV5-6 CASSLLGTALAYEQYF
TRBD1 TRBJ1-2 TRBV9 CASSAGVGQWNGYTF
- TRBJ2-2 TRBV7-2 CASTPALYTGELFF
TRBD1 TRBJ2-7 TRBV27 CASRPGQGEYEQYF
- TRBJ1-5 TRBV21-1 CASSKPEGGQGYQPQHF
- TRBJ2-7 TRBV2 CASSDRGPPDEQYF
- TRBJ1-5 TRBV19 CASSGEGTQPQHF
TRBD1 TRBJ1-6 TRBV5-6 CASSRDRAVSSPLHF
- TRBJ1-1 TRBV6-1 CASSAEVNTEAFF
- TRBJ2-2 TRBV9 CASTERVGPTGELFF
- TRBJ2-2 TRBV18 CASSPGVQVGWNTGELFF
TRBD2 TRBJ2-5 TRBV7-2 CASSYSGSQETQYF
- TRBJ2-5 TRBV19 CASSRGGQDRGPEETQYF
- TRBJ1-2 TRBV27 CASSLELLGAYTF
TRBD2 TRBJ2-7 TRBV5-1 CASSFSYSSGGYEQYF
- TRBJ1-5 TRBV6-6 CASSYSGESNQPQHF
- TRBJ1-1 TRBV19 CATRSGRDLTEAFF
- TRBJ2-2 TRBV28 CASSGAELFF
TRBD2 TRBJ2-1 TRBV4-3 CASSQGLAGYNEQFF
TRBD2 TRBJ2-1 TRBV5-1 CASSLIASGSIDEQFF
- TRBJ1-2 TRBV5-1 CASSPGVTDYGYTF
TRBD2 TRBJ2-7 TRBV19 CASIGTGRLAGSYEQYF
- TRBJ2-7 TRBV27 CASSPYLGSGVSYEQYF
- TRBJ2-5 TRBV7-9 CASDLLGGKETQYF
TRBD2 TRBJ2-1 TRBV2 CASSLDPGTSGYNEQFF
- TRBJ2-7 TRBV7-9 CASSLGGLGYEQYF
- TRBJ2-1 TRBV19 CASSMIHNEQFF
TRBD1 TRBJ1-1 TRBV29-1 CSVLDDRGLGAFF
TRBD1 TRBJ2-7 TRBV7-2 CASSPWTGEYEQYF
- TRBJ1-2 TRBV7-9 CASSLEGNSYGYTF
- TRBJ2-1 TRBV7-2 CASSFSVLTEQFF
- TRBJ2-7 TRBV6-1 CASSDPPHEQYF
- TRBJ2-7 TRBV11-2 CASSLGRDYLREQYF
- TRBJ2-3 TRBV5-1 CASSRLMSTDTQYF